This T cell receptor beta chain was captured in a study of blood T cell repertoires in COVID-19. Original processing methods: By means of reference gene primer amplification, nucleated cell counts were estimated. Only in-frame clones appear in the TCRdb table, and some are missing; sequencing was by immunoSEQ multiplex PCR. That table gives V, J and clone size, and the DNA gave D and trimming. This table holds roughly 140,000 clones, approximately 92% found once. This CDR3 comprises 13 residues. From germline, CDR1 is MNHEY and CDR2 SVGAGI. With V trimmed by 8 bases and J by 7 bases, 3 bases remained unmatched.

The sequenced sample consisted of peripheral blood. The genes are TRBV6-5 and TRBJ1-6; 9 nucleotides match TRBD1. The TCR originated in a woman aged 40 to 50 with acute or convalescent COVID-19. CDR3: CASSGQGNSPLHF. DNA of the CDR3: TGTGCCAGCTCTGGACAGGGGAATTCACCCCTCCACTTT.